This paragraph covers one T cell receptor (beta chain) sequence. The antigen remains undetermined. The data were taken from a study of T-cell memory formation after mild COVID-19. Across the study: Each donor largely had its own TCR clusters. Whole-study results and caveats: Memory cells collected pre-infection included some clones that later responded, suggesting cross-reactive memory joined. Mainly in CM and EM were contracting CD4+ clones; CD8+ were in EMRA.

MiXCR, run by TCRdb on the 5' RACE reads, gives a single entry per CDR3 protein. The sample carries 300,000 to 400,000 distinct CDR3 sequences, 25% to 30% recorded once. The TCR was taken from an adult woman who had mild COVID-19 (a few samples of this study predate the infection). Cell type and time point are not known. The specimen was PBMCs or a T cell subset sorted from them (not recorded which).

CDR3: CASSFRQDLTGELFF. The DNA for the CDR3 is TGTGCCAGCAGCTTCAGACAGGATCTCACCGGGGAGCTGTTTTTT. This chain uses TRBV7-3 with TRBJ2-2; TRBD1 might be the D (6 bases). Per germline, CDR1 SGHTA and CDR2 FQGTGA. This CDR3 is 15 amino acids long. V was clipped by 3 bases and J by 4 bases, with 12 bases between them.